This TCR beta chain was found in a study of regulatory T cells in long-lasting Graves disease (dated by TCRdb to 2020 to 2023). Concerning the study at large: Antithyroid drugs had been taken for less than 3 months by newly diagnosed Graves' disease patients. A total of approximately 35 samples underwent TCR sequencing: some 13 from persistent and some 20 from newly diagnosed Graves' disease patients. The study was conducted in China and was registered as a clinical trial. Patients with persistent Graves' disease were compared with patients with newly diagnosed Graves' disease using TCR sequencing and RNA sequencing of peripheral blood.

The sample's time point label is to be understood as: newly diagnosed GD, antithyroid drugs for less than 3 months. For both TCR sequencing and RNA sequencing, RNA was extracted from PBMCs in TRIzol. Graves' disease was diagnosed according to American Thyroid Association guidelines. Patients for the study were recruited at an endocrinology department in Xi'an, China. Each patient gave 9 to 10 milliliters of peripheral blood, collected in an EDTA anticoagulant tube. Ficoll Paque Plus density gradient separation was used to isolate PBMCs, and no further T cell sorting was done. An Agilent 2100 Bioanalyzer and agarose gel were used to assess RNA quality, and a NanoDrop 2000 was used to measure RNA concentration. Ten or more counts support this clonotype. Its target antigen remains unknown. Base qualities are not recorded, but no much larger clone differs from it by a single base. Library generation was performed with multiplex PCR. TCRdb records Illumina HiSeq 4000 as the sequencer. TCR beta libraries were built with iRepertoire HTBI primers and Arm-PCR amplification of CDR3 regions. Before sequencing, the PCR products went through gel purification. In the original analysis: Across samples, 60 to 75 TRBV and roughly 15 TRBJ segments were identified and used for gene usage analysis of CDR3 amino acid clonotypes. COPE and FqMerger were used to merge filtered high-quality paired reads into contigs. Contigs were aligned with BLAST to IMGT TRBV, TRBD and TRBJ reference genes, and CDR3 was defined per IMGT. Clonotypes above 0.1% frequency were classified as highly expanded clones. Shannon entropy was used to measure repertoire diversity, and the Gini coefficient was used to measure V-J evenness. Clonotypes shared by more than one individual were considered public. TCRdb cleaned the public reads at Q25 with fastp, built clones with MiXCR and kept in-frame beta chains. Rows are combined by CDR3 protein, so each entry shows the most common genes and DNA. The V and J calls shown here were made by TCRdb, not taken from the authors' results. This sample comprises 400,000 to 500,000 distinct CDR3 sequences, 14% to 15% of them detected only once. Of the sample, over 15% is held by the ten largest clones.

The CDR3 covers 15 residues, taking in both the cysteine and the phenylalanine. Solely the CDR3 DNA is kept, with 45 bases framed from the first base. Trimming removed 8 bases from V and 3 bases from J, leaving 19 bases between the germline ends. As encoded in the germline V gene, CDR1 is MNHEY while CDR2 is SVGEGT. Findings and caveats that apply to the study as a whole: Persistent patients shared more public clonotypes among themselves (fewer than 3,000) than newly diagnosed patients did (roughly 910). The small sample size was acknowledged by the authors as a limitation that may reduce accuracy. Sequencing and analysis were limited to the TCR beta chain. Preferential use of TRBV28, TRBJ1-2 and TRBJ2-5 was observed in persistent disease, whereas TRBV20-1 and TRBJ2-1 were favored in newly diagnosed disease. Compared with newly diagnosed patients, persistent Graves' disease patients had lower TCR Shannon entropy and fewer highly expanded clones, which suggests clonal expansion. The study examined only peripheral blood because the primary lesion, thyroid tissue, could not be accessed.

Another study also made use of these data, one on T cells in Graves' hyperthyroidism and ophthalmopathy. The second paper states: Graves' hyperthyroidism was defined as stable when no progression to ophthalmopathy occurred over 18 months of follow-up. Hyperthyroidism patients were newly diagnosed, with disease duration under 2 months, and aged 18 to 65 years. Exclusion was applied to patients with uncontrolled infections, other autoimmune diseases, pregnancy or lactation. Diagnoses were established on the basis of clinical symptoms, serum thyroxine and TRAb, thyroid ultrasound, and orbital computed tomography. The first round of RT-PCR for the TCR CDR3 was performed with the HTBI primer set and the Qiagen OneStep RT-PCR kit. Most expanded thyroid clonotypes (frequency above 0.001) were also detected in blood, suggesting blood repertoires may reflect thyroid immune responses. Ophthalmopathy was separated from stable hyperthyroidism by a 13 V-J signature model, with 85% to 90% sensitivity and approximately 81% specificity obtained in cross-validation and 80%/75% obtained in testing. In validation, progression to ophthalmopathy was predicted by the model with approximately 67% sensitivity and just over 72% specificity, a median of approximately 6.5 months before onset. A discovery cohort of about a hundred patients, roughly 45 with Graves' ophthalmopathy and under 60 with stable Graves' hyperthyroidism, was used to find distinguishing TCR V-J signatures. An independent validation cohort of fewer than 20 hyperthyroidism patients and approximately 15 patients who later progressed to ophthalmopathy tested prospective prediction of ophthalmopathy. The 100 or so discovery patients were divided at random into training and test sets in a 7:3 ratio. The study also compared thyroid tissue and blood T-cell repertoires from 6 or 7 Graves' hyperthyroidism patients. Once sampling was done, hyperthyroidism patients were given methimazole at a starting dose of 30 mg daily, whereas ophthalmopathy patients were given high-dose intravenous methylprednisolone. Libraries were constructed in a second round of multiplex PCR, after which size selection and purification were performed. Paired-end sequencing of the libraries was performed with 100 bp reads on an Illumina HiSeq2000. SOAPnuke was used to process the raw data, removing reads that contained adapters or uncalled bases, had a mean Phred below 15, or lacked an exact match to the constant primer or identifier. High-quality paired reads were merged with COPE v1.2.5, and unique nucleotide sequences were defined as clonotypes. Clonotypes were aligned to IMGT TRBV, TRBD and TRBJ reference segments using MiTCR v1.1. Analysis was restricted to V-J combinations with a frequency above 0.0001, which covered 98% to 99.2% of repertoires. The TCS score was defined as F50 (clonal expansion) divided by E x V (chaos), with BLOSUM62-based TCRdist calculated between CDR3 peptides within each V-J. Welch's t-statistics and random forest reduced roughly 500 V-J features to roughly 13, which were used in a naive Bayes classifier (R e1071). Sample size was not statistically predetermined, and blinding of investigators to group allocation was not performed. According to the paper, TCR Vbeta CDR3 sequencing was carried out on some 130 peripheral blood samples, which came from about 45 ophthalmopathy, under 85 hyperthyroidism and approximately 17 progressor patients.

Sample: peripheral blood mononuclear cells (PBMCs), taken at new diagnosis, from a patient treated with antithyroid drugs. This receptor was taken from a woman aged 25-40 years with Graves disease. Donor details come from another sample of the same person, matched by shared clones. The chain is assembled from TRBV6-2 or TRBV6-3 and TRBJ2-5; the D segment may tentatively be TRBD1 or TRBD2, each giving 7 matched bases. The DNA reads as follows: TGTGCCAGCTCGAAGGGGGCTAGCGGTAAAGAGACCCAGTACTTC. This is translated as CASSKGASGKETQYF.